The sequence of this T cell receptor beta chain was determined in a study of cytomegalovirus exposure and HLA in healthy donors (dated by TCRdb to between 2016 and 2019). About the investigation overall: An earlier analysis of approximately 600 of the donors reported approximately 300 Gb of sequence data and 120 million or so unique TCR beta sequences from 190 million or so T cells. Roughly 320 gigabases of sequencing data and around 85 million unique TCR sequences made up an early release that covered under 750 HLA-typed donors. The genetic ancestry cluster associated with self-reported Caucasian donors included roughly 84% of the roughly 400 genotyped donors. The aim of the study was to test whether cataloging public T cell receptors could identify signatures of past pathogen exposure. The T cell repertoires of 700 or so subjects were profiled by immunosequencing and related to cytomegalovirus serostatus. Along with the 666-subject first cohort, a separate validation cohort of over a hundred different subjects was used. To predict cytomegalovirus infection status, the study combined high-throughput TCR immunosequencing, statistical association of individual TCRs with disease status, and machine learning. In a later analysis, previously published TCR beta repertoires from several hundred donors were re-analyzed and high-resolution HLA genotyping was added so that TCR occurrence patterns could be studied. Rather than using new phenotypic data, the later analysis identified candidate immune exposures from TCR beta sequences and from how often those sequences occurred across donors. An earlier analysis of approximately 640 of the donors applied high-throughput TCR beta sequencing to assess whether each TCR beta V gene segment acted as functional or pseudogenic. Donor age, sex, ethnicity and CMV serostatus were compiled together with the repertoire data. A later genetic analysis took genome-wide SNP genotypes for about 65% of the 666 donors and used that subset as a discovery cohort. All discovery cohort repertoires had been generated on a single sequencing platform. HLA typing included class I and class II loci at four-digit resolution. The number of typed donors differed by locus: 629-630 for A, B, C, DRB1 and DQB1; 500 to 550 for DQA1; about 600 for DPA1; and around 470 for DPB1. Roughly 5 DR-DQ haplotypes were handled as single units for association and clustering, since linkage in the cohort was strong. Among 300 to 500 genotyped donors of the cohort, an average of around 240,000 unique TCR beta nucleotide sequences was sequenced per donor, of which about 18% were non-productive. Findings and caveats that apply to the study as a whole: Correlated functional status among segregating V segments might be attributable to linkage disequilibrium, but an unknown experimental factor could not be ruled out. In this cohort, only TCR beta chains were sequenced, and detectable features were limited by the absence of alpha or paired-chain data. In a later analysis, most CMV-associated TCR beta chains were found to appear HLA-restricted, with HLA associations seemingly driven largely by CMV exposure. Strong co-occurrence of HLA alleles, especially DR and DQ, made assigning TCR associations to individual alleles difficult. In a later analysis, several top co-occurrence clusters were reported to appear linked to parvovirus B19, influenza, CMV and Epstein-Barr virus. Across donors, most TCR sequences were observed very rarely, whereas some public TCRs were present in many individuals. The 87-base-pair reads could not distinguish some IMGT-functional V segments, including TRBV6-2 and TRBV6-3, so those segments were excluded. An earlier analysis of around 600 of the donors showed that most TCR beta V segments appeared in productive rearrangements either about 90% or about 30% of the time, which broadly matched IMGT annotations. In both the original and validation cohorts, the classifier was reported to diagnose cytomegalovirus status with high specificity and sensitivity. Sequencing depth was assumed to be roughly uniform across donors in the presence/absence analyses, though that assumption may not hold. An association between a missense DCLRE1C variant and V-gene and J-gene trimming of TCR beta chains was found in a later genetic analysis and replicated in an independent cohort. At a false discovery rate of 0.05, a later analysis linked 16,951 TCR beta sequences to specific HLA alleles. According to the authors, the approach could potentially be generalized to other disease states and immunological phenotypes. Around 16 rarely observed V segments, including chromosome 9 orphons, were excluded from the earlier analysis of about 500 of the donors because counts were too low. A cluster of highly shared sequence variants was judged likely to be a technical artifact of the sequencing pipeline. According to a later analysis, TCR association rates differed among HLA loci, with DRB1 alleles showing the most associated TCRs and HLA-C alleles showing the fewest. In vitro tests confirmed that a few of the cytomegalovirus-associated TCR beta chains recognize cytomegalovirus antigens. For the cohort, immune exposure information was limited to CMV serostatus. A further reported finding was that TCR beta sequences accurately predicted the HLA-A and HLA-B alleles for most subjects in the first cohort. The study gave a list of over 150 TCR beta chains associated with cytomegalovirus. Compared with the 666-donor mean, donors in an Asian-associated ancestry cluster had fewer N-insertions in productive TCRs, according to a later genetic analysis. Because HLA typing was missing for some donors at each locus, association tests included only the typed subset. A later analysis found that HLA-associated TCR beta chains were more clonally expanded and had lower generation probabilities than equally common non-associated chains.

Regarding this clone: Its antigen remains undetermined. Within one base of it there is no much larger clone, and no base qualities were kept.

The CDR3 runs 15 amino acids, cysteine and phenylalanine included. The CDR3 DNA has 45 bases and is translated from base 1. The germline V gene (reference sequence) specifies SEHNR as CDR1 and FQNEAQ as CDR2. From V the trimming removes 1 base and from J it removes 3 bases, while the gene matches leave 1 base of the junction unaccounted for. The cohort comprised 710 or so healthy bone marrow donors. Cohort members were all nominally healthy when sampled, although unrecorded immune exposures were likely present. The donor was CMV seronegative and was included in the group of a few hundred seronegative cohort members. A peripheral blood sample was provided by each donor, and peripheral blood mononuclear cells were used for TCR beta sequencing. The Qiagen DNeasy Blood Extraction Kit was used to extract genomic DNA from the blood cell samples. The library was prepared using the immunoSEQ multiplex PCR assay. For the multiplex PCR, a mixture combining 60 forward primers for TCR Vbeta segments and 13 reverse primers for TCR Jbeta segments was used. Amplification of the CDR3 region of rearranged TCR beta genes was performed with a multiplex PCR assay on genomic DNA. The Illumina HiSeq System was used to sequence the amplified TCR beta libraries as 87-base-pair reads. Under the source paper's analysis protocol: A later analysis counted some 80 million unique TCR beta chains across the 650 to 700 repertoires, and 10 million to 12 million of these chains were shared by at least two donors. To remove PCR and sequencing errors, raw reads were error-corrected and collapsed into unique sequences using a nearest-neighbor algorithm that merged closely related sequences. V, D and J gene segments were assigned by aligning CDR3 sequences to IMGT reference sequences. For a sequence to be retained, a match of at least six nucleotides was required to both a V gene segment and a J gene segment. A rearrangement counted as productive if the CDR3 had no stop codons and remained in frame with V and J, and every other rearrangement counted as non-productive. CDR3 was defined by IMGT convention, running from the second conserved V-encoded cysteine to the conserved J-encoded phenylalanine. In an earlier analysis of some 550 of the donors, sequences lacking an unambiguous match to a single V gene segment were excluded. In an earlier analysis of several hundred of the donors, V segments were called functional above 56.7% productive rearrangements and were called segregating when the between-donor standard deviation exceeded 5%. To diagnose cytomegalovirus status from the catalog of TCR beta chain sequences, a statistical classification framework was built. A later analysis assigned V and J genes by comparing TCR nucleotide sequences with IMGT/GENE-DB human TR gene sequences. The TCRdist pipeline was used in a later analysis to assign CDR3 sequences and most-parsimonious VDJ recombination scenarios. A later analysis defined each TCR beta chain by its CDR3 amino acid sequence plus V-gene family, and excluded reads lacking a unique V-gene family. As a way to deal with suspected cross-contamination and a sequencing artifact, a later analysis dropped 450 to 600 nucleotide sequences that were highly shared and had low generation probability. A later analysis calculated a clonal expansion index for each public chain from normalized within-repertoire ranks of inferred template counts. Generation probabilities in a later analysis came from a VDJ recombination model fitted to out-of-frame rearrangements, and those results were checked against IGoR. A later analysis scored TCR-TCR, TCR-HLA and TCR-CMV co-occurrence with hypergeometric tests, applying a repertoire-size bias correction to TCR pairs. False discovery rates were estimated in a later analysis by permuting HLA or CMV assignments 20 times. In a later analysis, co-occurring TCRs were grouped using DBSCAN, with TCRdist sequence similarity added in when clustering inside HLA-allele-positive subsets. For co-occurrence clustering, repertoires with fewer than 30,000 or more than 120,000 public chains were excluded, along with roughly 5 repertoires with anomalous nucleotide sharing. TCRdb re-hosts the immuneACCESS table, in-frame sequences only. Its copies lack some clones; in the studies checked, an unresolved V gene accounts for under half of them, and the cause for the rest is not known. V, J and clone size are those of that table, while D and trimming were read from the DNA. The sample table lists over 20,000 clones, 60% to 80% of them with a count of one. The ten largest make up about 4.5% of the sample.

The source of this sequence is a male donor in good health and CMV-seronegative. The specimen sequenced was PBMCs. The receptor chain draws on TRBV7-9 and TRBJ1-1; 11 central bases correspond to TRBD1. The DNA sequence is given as TGTGCCAGCAGCTTAGTGGGACAGGGGGACACTGAAGCTTTCTTT. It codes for CASSLVGQGDTEAFF.